This T cell receptor (beta chain) was sequenced for a study of T cell changes during pregnancy in multiple sclerosis. Here immunoSEQ multiplex PCR was the method, and the copy in TCRdb shows in-frame clones only, minus some. In the table there are just under 65,000 clones, around 96% of which are singletons. CDR3 length: 14 residues. V was pared by 4 bases and J by 3 bases, with 7 bases between. Germline loops: CDR1 MNHEY, CDR2 SMNVEV (reference sequence). The V call is TRBV27, the J call TRBJ2-6; D gene unclear. The sequence derives from a female donor with multiple sclerosis, enrolled in a pregnancy study. The sequences come from CD8+ T cells from peripheral blood mononuclear cells, collected after pregnancy. This CDR3 is CASSSLGGANVLTF. The CDR3, as DNA: TGTGCCAGCAGTTCCCTAGGTGGGGCCAACGTCCTGACTTTC. Full variable domain (outside the CDR3, taken from reference TRBV27 and TRBJ2-6): EAQVTQNPRYLITVTGKKLTVTCSQNMNHEYMSWYRQDPGLGLRQIYYSMNVEVTDKGDVPEGYKVSRKEKRNFPLILESPSPNQTSLYFCASSSLGGANVLTFGAGSRLTVL.